The rows below give T cell receptor beta chains drawn from one sample of a study of T cell repertoires in cytomegalovirus infection. No antigen has been identified for these receptors. Using its own MiXCR run on the reads, TCRdb lists one record per CDR3 protein. The sample has under 50,000 distinct CDR3 sequences, about a fifth seen once; the top ten hold about 87%. The source material was CD8+ T cells from cultured PBMCs, sampled from culture after CMV antigen stimulation. All receptors derive from a human donor in good health (CMV status not recorded). Some clones in this sample may be carry-over from other donors' samples. Both conserved end residues are part of each CDR3. The D gene is left open where the match is weak. Only part of the rows carry a size: once, few, many, or a class if the clone is expanded.

>TRBV6-2/TRBV6-3|TRBD1|TRBJ2-2|many
TGTGCCAGCATATACGACAGGGGGATACACACCGGGGAGCTGTTTTTT
CASIYDRGIHTGELFF
>TRBV12-3/TRBV12-4|TRBD1|TRBJ2-5|few
TGTGCCAGCAGCTCCGGACAGGGCCGATTCGTAGAGACCCAGTACTTC
CASSSGQGRFVETQYF
>TRBV7-3|.|TRBJ2-1|.
TGTGCCAGCAGCTATGAACATAACAATGAGCAGTTCTTC
CASSYEHNNEQFF
>TRBV7-9|.|TRBJ2-1|few
TGTGCCGCTACGGAAGGTAGCTACAATGAGCAGTTCTTC
CAATEGSYNEQFF
>TRBV6-2/TRBV6-3|TRBD2|TRBJ2-1|.
TGTGCCAGCAGTTACGAACTAGCGGGTAATGAGCAGTTCTTC
CASSYELAGNEQFF
>TRBV9|.|TRBJ2-1|.
TGTGCCAGCAGCGTAGGGTCTAGTCCTACCTACAATGAGCAGTTCTTC
CASSVGSSPTYNEQFF
>TRBV7-8|.|TRBJ2-7|.
TGTGCCAGCAGCTTATCCGTCAACTCCTACGAGCAGTACTTC
CASSLSVNSYEQYF
>TRBV6-5|TRBD1|TRBJ2-3|few
TGTGCCAGCAGTTCCGTACGGGGACAGGGGGCCACAGATACGCAGTATTTT
CASSSVRGQGATDTQYF
>TRBV6-2/TRBV6-3|TRBD2|TRBJ2-3|.
TGTGCCAGCAGTTACCGTGATAGCGGGGGAAACACAGATACGCAGTATTTT
CASSYRDSGGNTDTQYF
>TRBV6-5|TRBD1|TRBJ1-5|few
TGTGCCAGCAGTTCCGACAGGGGGCAACGTCAGCCCCAGCATTTT
CASSSDRGQRQPQHF
>TRBV19|.|TRBJ1-5|.
TGTGCCAGTAGTACCCCTGGCTGGGGTTCGGACAATCAGCCCCAGCATTTT
CASSTPGWGSDNQPQHF
>TRBV28|.|TRBJ1-1|many
TGTGCCAGCCAGTCCGTCGCTCTTTATATGAACACTGAAGCTTTCTTT
CASQSVALYMNTEAFF
>TRBV7-8|.|TRBJ2-7|.
TGTGCCAGCAGCTCGAGTCCCGGCGGGAACTCCTACGAGCAGTACTTC
CASSSSPGGNSYEQYF
>TRBV27|TRBD2|TRBJ2-1|.
TGTGCCAGCACACTAGCGTTTCCCTACAATGAGCAGTTCTTC
CASTLAFPYNEQFF
>TRBV7-9|.|TRBJ2-7|.
TGTGCCAGCAGCTCCCCGGGCAAGGACGTAGCCTACGAGCAGTACTTC
CASSSPGKDVAYEQYF
>TRBV7-9|.|TRBJ2-5|many
TGTGCCAGCAGCTTAGTACGGCTGGAGGGGGAGACCCAGTACTTC
CASSLVRLEGETQYF
>TRBV7-2|.|TRBJ1-5|.
TGTGCCAGCAGCTTGAGCAGGGGAAGCAATCAGCCCCAGCATTTT
CASSLSRGSNQPQHF
>TRBV11-2|.|TRBJ2-1|few
TGTGCCAGCAGCTTAGAGCGGGGCCCACCCAATGAGCAGTTCTTC
CASSLERGPPNEQFF
>TRBV6-2/TRBV6-3|.|TRBJ1-2|.
TGTGCCAGCAGTTACGCAAGCAACTATGGCTACACCTTC
CASSYASNYGYTF
>TRBV7-8|TRBD2|TRBJ2-7|.
TGTGCCAGCAGCTCAATAGCGGGAGTGTTTTACGAGCAGTACTTC
CASSSIAGVFYEQYF
>TRBV2|.|TRBJ1-2|.
TGTGCCAGCACCGAAGACAGCCCGTATGGCTACACCTTC
CASTEDSPYGYTF
>TRBV6-2/TRBV6-3|TRBD2|TRBJ2-4|few
TGTGCCAGCACTTTTGGGCTAGCGGGAGGGCCTCGTCTAGCCAAAAACATTCAGTACTTC
CASTFGLAGGPRLAKNIQYF
>TRBV7-3|.|TRBJ2-5|.
TGTGCCAGCAGCTCCCAAGAGGGGCAAGAGACCCAGTACTTC
CASSSQEGQETQYF
>TRBV7-3|.|TRBJ2-1|.
TGTGCCAGCAGTAAGCAGGGGTCCTACAATGAGCAGTTCTTC
CASSKQGSYNEQFF
>TRBV7-8|.|TRBJ2-7|few
TGTGCCAGCAGCTTAGAGCTGTCCAACGAGCAGTACTTC
CASSLELSNEQYF
>TRBV28|.|TRBJ2-3|.
TGTGCCATCTCTTTGCGGAGGAGTAGCACAGATACGCAGTATTTT
CAISLRRSSTDTQYF
>TRBV7-6|TRBD2|TRBJ2-7|.
TGTGCCAGCAGCCAAACTAGCGGGGGCGTCTACGAGCAGTACTTC
CASSQTSGGVYEQYF
>TRBV12-3/TRBV12-4|.|TRBJ2-5|.
TGTGCCAGCAGTTACCCGTCCCGGGAGACCCAGTACTTC
CASSYPSRETQYF
>TRBV28|TRBD1|TRBJ2-3|once
TGTGCCAGCAGTTTAACAGGGGGAGATACGCAGTATTTT
CASSLTGGDTQYF
>TRBV11-1|TRBD2|TRBJ2-2|.
TGTGCCAGCAGCTTGAGCAGGACAAGACTAGCGGGAGATACGTTCGGGGAGCTGTTTTTT
CASSLSRTRLAGDTFGELFF
>TRBV6-5|.|TRBJ2-6|few
TGTGCCAGCAGTGAAGGGACGTCTGGGGCCAACGTCCTGACTTTC
CASSEGTSGANVLTF
>TRBV28|.|TRBJ1-5|.
TGTGCCAGCACCTTTACAAGGGTGGATCAGCCCCAGCATTTT
CASTFTRVDQPQHF
>TRBV27|.|TRBJ2-7|many
TGTGCCAGCAGTCCCGGGAGCAGTTTCTACGAGCAGTACTTC
CASSPGSSFYEQYF
>TRBV7-2|.|TRBJ2-1|few
TGTGCCAGCAGCTTAAACCAAGGGACCCGGGCCGATGAGCAGTTCTTC
CASSLNQGTRADEQFF
>TRBV7-2|TRBD1|TRBJ1-6|once
TGTGCCAGCAGCTCTTGGGACAGCTCCTATAATTCACCCCTCCACTTT
CASSSWDSSYNSPLHF
>TRBV7-8|.|TRBJ1-3|.
TGTGCCAGCAGCCCCCAAGTGACAGCCTCTGGAAACACCATATATTTT
CASSPQVTASGNTIYF
>TRBV9|.|TRBJ1-3|many
TGTGCCAGCAGCGTAGTTCCTGCGGAGAGCTCTGGAAACACCATATATTTT
CASSVVPAESSGNTIYF
>TRBV12-3/TRBV12-4|.|TRBJ2-1|.
TGTGCCAGCAGCTTCCCCGGGGAGCAGTTCTTC
CASSFPGEQFF
>TRBV6-2/TRBV6-3|.|TRBJ2-7|once
TGTGCCAGCGGTGGCTCCTACGAGCAGTACTTC
CASGGSYEQYF
>TRBV7-8|.|TRBJ2-1|few
TGTGCCAGCAGCTTAGTTTTAAGCAGGGTGGATGAGCAGTTCTTC
CASSLVLSRVDEQFF
>TRBV20-1|TRBD2|TRBJ2-7|few
TGCAGTGCTAGAGATCCTAGCGGAATCTACGAGCAGTACTTC
CSARDPSGIYEQYF
>TRBV7-6|.|TRBJ2-7|.
TGTGCCAGCAGCCCAGAAGCGGGACAACGATACGAGCAGTACTTC
CASSPEAGQRYEQYF
>TRBV7-9|TRBD2|TRBJ2-2|.
TGTGCCAGCAGCCCGACTAGCGGGGTGATCGGGGAGCTGTTTTTT
CASSPTSGVIGELFF
>TRBV7-9|.|TRBJ2-7|.
TGTGCCAGCAGCCACCCCGGGACTTTTCCCGAGCAGTACTTC
CASSHPGTFPEQYF
>TRBV7-8|.|TRBJ1-1|few
TGTGCCAGCAGCTGGGGGGATCTGGGATCCACTGAAGCTTTCTTT
CASSWGDLGSTEAFF
>TRBV27|.|TRBJ2-3|.
TGTGCCAGCACTTCGTATGAGGGTCGTGTCGGGGGAACGCAGTATTTT
CASTSYEGRVGGTQYF
>TRBV11-3|TRBD1|TRBJ2-1|.
TGTGCCAGCAGCTTGACAGGGGACGATGAGCAGTTCTTC
CASSLTGDDEQFF
>TRBV5-4|.|TRBJ1-1|.
TGTGCCAGCAGCTTGGCCGGGAGAGGGGGGGCTTTCTTT
CASSLAGRGGAFF
>TRBV12-5|.|TRBJ2-1|.
TGTGCTAGTGGTTTGGGACATTACAATGAGCAGTTCTTC
CASGLGHYNEQFF
>TRBV14|.|TRBJ1-2|few
TGTGCCAGCAGCCAAGATTTTTGGGACACCTCTAACTATGGCTACACCTTC
CASSQDFWDTSNYGYTF